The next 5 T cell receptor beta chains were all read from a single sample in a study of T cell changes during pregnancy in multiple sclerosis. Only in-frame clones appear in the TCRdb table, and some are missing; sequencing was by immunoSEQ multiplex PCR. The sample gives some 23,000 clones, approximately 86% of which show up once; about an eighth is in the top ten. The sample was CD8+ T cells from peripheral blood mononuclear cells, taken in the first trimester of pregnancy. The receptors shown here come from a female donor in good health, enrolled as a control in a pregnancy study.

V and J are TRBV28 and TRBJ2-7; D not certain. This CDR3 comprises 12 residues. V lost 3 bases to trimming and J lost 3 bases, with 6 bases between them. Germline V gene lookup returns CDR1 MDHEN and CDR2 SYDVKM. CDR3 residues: CASSLSSYEQYF. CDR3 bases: TGTGCCAGCAGTTTGTCCAGCTACGAGCAGTACTTC.

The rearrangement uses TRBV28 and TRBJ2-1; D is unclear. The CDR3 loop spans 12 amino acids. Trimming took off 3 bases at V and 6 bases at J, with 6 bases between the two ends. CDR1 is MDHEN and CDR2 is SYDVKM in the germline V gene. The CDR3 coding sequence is TGTGCCAGCAGTTTCCCCTCCAATGAGCAGTTCTTC. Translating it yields CASSFPSNEQFF.

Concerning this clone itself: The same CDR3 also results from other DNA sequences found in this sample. DNA for the CDR3: TGTGCCAGCTCGGGGGGACAGGGTTCCTACGAGCAGTACTTC. Protein sequence: CASSGGQGSYEQYF. This sequence joins TRBV18 and TRBJ2-7; 9 bases match TRBD1. The V segment lost 6 bases and the J segment 1 base; nucleotides outside the gene matches: 4. Germline values: CDR1 KGHSH, CDR2 LQKENI. The CDR3 runs to 14 residues. Combining the CDR3 with reference TRBV18 and TRBJ2-7 gives the whole variable domain NAGVMQNPRHLVRRRGQEARLRCSPMKGHSHVYWYRQLPEEGLKFMVYLQKENIIDESGMPKERFSAEFPKEGPSILRIQQVVRGDSAAYFCASSGGQGSYEQYFGPGTRLTVT.

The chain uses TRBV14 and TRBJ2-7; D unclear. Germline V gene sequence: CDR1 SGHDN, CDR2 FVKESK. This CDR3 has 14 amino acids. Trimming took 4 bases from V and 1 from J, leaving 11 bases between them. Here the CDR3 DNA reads TGTGCCAGCAGCCCCCCTGAGGTATCCTACGAGCAGTACTTC. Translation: CASSPPEVSYEQYF.

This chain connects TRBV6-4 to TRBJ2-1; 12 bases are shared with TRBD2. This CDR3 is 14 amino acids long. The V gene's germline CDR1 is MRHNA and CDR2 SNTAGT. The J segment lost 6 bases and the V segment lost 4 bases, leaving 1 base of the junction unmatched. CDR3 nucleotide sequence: TGTGCCAGCAGTGCTAGCGGGGGGGCCAATGAGCAGTTCTTC. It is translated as CASSASGGANEQFF.